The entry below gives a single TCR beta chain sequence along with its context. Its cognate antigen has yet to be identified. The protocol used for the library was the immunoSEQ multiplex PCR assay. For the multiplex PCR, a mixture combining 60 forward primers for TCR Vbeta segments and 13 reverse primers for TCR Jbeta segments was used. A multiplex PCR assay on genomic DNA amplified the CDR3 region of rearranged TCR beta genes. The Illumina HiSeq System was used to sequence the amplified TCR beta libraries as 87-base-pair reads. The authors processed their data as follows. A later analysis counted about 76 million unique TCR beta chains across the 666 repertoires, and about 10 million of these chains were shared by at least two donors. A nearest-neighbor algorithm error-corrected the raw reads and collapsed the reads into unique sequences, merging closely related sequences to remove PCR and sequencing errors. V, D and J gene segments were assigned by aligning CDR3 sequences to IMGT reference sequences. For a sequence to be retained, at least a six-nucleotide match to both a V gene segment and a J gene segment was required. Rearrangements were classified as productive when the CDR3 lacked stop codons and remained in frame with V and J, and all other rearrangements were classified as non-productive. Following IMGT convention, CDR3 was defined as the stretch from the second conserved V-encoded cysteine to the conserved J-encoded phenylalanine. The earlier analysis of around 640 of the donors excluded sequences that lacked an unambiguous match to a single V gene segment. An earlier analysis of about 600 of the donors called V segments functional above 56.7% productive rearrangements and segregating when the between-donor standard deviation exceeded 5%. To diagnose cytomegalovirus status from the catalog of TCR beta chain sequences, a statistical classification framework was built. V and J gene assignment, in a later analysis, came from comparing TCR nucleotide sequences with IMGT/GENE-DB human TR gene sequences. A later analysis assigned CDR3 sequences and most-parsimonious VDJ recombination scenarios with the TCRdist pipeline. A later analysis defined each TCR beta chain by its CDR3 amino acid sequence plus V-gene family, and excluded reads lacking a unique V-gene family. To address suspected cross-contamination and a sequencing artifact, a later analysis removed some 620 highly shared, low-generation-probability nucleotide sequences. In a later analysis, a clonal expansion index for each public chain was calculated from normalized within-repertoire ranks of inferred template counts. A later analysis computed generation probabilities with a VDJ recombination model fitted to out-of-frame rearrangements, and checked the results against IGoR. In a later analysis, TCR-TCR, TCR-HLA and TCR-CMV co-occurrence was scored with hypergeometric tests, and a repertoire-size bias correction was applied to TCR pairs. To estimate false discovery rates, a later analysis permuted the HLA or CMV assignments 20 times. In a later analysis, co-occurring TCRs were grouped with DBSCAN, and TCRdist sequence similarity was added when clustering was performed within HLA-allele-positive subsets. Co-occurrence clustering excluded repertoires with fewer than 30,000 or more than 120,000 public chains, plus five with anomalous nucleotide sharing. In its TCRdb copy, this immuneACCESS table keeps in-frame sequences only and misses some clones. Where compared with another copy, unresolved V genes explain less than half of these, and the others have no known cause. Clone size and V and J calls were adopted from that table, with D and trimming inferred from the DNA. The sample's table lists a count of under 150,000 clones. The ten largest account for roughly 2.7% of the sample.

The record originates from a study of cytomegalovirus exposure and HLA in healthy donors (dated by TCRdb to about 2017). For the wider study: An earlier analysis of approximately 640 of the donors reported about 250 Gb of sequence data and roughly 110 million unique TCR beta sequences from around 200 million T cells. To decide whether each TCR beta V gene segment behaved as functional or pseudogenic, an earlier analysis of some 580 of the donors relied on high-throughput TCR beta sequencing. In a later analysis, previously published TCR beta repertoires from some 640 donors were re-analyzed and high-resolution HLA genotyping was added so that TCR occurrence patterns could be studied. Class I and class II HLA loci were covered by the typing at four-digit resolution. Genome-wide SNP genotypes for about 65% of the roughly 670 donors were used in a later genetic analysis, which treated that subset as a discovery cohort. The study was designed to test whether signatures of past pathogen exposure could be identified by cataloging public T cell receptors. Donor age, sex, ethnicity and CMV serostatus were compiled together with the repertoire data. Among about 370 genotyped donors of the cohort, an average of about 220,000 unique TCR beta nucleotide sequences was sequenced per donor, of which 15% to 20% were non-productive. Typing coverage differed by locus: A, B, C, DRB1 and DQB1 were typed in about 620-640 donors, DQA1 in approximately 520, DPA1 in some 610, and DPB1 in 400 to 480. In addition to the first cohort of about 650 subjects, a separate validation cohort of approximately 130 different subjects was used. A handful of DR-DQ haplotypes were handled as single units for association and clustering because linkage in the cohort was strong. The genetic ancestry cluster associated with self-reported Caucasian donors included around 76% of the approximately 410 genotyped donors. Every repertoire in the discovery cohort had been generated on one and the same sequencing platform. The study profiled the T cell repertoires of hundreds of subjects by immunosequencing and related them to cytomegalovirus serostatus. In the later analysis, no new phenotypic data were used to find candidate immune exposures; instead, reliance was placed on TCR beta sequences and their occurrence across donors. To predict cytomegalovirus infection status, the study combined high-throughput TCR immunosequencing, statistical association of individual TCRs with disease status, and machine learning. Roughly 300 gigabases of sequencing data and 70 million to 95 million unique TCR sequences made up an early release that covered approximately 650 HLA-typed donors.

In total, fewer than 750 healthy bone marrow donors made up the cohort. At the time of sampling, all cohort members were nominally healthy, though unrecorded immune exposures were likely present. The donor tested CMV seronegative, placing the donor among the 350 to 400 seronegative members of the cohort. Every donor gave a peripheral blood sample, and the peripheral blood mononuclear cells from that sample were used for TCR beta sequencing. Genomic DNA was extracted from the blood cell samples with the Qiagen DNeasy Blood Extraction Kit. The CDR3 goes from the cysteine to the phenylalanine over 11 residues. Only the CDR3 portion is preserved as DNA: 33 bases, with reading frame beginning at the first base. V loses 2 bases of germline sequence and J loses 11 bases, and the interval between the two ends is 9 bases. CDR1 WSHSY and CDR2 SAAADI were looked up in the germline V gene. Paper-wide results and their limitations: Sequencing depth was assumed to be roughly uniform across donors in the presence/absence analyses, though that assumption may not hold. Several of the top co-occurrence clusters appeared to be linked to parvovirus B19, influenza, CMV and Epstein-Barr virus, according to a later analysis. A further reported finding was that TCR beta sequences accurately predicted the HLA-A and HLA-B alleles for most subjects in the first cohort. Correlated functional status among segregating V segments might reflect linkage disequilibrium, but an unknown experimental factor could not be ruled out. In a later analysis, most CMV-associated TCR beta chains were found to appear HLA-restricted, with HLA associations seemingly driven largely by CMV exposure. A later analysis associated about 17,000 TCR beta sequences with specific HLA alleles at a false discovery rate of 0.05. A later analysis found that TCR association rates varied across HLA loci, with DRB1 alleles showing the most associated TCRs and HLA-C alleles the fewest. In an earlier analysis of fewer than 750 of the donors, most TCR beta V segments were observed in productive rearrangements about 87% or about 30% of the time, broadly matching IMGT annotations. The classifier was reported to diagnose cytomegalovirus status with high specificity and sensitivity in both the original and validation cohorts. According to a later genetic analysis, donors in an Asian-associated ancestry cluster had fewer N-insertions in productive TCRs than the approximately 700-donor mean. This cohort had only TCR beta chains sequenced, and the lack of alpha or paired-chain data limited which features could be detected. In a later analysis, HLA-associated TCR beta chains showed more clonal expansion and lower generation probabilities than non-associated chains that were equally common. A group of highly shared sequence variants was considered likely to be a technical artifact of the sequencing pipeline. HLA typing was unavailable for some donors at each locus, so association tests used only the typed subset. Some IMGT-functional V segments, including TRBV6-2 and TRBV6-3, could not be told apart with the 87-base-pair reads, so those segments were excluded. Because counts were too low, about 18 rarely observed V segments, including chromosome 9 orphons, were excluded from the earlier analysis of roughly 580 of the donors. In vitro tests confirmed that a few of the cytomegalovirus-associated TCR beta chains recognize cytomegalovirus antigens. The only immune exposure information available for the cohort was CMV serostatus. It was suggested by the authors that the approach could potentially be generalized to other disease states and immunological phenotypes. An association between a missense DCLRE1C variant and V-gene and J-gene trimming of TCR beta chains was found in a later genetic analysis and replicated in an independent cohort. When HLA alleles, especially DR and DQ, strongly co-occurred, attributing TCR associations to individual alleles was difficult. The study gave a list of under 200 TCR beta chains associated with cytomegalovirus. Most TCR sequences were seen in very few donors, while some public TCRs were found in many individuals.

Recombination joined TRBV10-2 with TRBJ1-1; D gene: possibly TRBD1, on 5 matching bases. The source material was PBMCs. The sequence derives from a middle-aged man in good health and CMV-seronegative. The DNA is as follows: TGCGCCAGCAGTGAGGGGGCGCCGGCTTTCTTT. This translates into CASSEGAPAFF.